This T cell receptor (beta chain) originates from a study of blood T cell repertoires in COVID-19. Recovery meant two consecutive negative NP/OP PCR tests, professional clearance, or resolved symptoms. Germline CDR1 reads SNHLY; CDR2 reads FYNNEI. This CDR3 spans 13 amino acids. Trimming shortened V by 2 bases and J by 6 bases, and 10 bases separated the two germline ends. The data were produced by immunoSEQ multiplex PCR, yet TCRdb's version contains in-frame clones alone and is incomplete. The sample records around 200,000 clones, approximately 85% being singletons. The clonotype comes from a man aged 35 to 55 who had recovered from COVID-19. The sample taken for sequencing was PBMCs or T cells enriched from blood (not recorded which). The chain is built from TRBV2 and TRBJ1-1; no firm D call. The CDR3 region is CASSERGQSEAFF. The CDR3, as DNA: TGTGCCAGCAGTGAACGCGGGCAGTCTGAAGCTTTCTTT.